This TCR beta chain is drawn from a study of lymphopenia after photon versus proton radiotherapy. General study results and limits: Under photons, naive T cells and diversity fell while effector/memory populations rose. Post-nadir diversity loss with photons came from oligoclonal expansion, particularly CD8+ Temra cells.

Germline assignment: CDR1 SGHTA and CDR2 FQGNSA. The CDR3 spans 16 residues. The V and J ends lost 4 bases and 7 bases respectively, with 20 bases between them. Of note for this clone: Its antigen is still unknown.

Repertoires were generated with immunoSEQ multiplex PCR, while TCRdb's copy carries only in-frame clones and drops some. The sample has around 23,000 clones; over 80% are singletons. Sequences were derived from peripheral blood, sampled from a patient treated with photon-based radiotherapy. The V gene is TRBV7-2, the J gene TRBJ2-1; a weak D match, TRBD1 (5 bases). This TCR was sampled from a man in his forties or fifties with gastric cancer. In DNA, the CDR3 is TGTGCCAGCAGCTCCCGATCCAGGGCCCTTTTGAATGAGCAGTTCTTC. It yields the protein CASSSRSRALLNEQFF.